This T cell receptor beta chain is from a study of control samples from healthy donors and cancer patients. Germline V CDR1 and CDR2: MNHEY, SVGAGI. CDR3 size: 14 residues. Trimming removed 11 bases at V and 6 bases at J, with 20 bases between. Measured with immunoSEQ multiplex PCR; TCRdb has only the in-frame clones, and not every one. The table has 100,000 to 110,000 clones, about 90% seen once. The material sequenced was blood. The chain joins TRBV6-5 to TRBJ1-5; D unresolved. This clonotype was sampled from a woman in her forties or fifties in good health. CDR3 amino acids: CAAQPGRPFQPQHF. CDR3 sequence (DNA): TGTGCCGCTCAACCCGGCAGGCCATTTCAGCCCCAGCATTTT.